The rows below give T cell receptor beta chains drawn from one sample of a study of CD8 T cells in Susac syndrome. TCRdb fed the immunoSEQ multiplex PCR reads into MiXCR, producing one record per CDR3 protein. The top ten clones hold over 0.2% of a sample with approximately 75,000 distinct CDR3 sequences, around 95% of them seen once. Sequencing input: CD8+ T cells from PBMCs. These receptors came from a human donor in good health. Both conserved end residues are part of each CDR3. The D gene is left open where the match is weak. Clone size is stated in some rows and not others, as once, few, many or a class when expanded.

v_gene	j_gene	d_gene	abundance	CDR3nt	CDR3aa
TRBV6-1	TRBJ2-1	TRBD1	once	TGTGCCAGCAGTCCCTCACAGGGGGAGTCCTACAATGAGCAGTTCTTC	CASSPSQGESYNEQFF
TRBV27	TRBJ2-2	TRBD2	.	TGTGCCAGCAGCTCAATAGCGGGGGGCAGTACCGGGGAGCTGTTTTTT	CASSSIAGGSTGELFF
TRBV4-3	TRBJ2-2	.	.	TGCGCCAGCAGCCGGACTCGACCGACCGGGGAGCTGTTTTTT	CASSRTRPTGELFF
TRBV3-1	TRBJ1-1	.	.	TGTGCCAGCAGCCCCTACGACAATGAAGCTTTCTTT	CASSPYDNEAFF
TRBV28	TRBJ2-1	TRBD2	.	TGTGCCAGCAAAGGCGGGGGAAGCAATGAGCAGTTCTTC	CASKGGGSNEQFF
TRBV3-1	TRBJ1-2	.	.	TGTGCCAGCAGCCAGAGGACGGTATCCTACGGCTACACCTTC	CASSQRTVSYGYTF
TRBV28	TRBJ1-2	.	.	TGTGCCAGCAGCCCTGAATCGAGGTCCTATGGCTACACCTTC	CASSPESRSYGYTF
TRBV18	TRBJ1-2	.	.	TGTGCCAGCTCACAATGGGCTAACTATGGCTACACCTTC	CASSQWANYGYTF
TRBV4-1	TRBJ1-5	.	.	TGCGCCAGCAGCCCCCGGAGGGAGAGGTCCCAGCCCCAGCATTTT	CASSPRRERSQPQHF
TRBV12-3/TRBV12-4	TRBJ2-7	.	.	TGTGCCAGCAGTTCCACATTGAAGGGGATATTAGGGCAGTACTTC	CASSSTLKGILGQYF
TRBV4-1	TRBJ1-5	.	.	TGCGCCAGCAGCCAAGGTTACGGTGATAGCAATCAGCCCCAGCATTTT	CASSQGYGDSNQPQHF
TRBV5-6	TRBJ2-2	TRBD2	.	TGTGCCAGCAGCATCGGGACTACGAACACCGGGGAGCTGTTTTTT	CASSIGTTNTGELFF
TRBV24-1	TRBJ2-1	.	.	TGTGCCACCAGTCGGTCGAGCTCCTACAATGAGCAGTTCTTC	CATSRSSSYNEQFF
TRBV28	TRBJ1-5	TRBD1	.	TGTGCCAGCAGTTTGAGGACAGGGTATCAGCCCCAGCATTTT	CASSLRTGYQPQHF
TRBV28	TRBJ2-5	TRBD1	.	TGTGCCAGCAGTCAAAGACAGGGCCGAGAGACCCAGTACTTC	CASSQRQGRETQYF
TRBV19	TRBJ2-6	.	few	TGTGCCAGCGAGACAGGCTCTGGGGCCAACGTCCTGACTTTC	CASETGSGANVLTF
TRBV7-9	TRBJ1-5	.	.	TGTGCCAGCAGCTATGACGCAGGGCGAAATCAGCCCCAGCATTTT	CASSYDAGRNQPQHF
TRBV6-2/TRBV6-3	TRBJ1-5	.	.	TGTGCCAGCAGCCTACCGGCAGGGAGGGGTCAGCCCCAGCATTTT	CASSLPAGRGQPQHF
TRBV19	TRBJ2-1	.	.	TGTGCCAGTAGTATGGAGTTCTACAATGAGCAGTTCTTC	CASSMEFYNEQFF
TRBV29-1	TRBJ1-2	.	.	TGCAGCGTTGAAGTGAACTATGGCTACACCTTC	CSVEVNYGYTF
TRBV28	TRBJ2-7	TRBD2	.	TGTGCCAGCAGTGAGGATCGACTAGCGGGTACCTACGAGCAGTACTTC	CASSEDRLAGTYEQYF
TRBV9	TRBJ2-7	TRBD1	.	TGTGCCAGCAGCCCGTACCGGGACAGGGGAGAGCAGTACTTC	CASSPYRDRGEQYF
TRBV7-9	TRBJ2-1	TRBD2	.	TGTGCCAGCACCCCCGCTAGCGGGGGAGGAAATGAGCAGTTCTTC	CASTPASGGGNEQFF
TRBV28	TRBJ2-4	.	.	TGTGCCAGCAGTTTATCCACAGGGCTGGGGAACATTCAGTACTTC	CASSLSTGLGNIQYF
TRBV29-1	TRBJ1-2	.	.	TGCAGCGTTGCATGGGGTGGGTATGGCTACACCTTC	CSVAWGGYGYTF
TRBV27	TRBJ1-1	.	.	TGTGCCAGCGAACCCTTCTCTAGGGCAACCAGGGGCACTGAAGCTTTCTTT	CASEPFSRATRGTEAFF
TRBV7-9	TRBJ2-1	.	.	TGTGCCAGCAGCCTTGGAGGTGATAGCTCCTACAATGAGCAGTTCTTC	CASSLGGDSSYNEQFF
TRBV3-1	TRBJ1-6	.	.	TGTGCCAGCAGCCAAGATGAAGGATTTAATTCACCCCTCCACTTT	CASSQDEGFNSPLHF
TRBV27	TRBJ1-6	.	.	TGTGCCAGCACCATCAGCTCCTATAATTCACCCCTCCACTTT	CASTISSYNSPLHF
TRBV10-2	TRBJ2-7	.	.	TGCGCCAGCAGCGACCCCGGGACCTCCGGGGGCGAGCAGTACTTC	CASSDPGTSGGEQYF
TRBV2	TRBJ2-3	TRBD2	.	TGTGCCAGCGAGAGGGGAGCGGGGGGCCTAGATACGCAGTATTTT	CASERGAGGLDTQYF
TRBV6-1	TRBJ2-1	TRBD1	.	TGTGCCAGCGGACGGGACAGGGGGTTACACAATGAGCAGTTCTTC	CASGRDRGLHNEQFF
TRBV19	TRBJ2-1	.	.	TGTGCCAGTAGTGGCGGGATGGAGCAGTTCTTC	CASSGGMEQFF
TRBV7-8	TRBJ2-7	.	.	TGTGCCAGCAGCTTAGATTCGGTTTTAGGCTACGAGCAGTACTTC	CASSLDSVLGYEQYF
TRBV12-3/TRBV12-4	TRBJ1-4	.	.	TGTGCCAGCACCCCGGACCGTAATGAAAAACTGTTTTTT	CASTPDRNEKLFF
TRBV5-6	TRBJ2-4	.	.	TGTGCCAGCAGCTTACATCAACCCAAAAACATTCAGTACTTC	CASSLHQPKNIQYF
TRBV28	TRBJ1-5	.	.	TGTGCCAGCAGTTTAGACATCCTGGAACCCCAGCATTTT	CASSLDILEPQHF
TRBV7-6	TRBJ1-1	.	.	TGTGCCAGCAGCCCAACGGTCGGGGGCACTGAAGCTTTCTTT	CASSPTVGGTEAFF
TRBV12-3/TRBV12-4	TRBJ1-1	.	.	TGTGCCAGCAGTTTGGGGGGGGCGTACACTGAAGCTTTCTTT	CASSLGGAYTEAFF
TRBV9	TRBJ2-3	.	.	TGTGCCAGCAGCGTAGGAGGGGCGGGTACGCAGTATTTT	CASSVGGAGTQYF
TRBV30	TRBJ2-2	.	.	TGTGCCTGGAGCGGTCCCGGGGAGCTGTTTTTT	CAWSGPGELFF
TRBV6-5	TRBJ2-5	.	.	TGTGCCAGCAGTTACGAGGGAGAGACCCAGTACTTC	CASSYEGETQYF